This TCR beta chain emerged from a study of OX40 agonist ivuxolimab in advanced cancers. Here immunoSEQ multiplex PCR was the method, and the copy in TCRdb shows in-frame clones only, minus some. The repertoire holds roughly 71,000 clones, with 85% as singletons. The TCR comes from an adult with an advanced solid tumor such as melanoma, head and neck, liver or kidney cancer. The sequencing here drew on CD4+ or CD8+ T cells sorted from blood, taken in a trial of the OX40 agonist ivuxolimab.

CDR3 sequence reads: CSVGTIPSYEQYF. The DNA of the CDR3 is TGCAGCGTTGGGACTATACCCTCCTACGAGCAGTACTTC. The chain couples TRBV29-1 to TRBJ2-7; perhaps TRBD2 as D (6 bases). There are 13 residues in the CDR3. The V end was cut by 4 bases, the J end by 0 bases, with 10 bases between. Germline lookup yields CDR1 SQVTM and CDR2 ANQGSEA.